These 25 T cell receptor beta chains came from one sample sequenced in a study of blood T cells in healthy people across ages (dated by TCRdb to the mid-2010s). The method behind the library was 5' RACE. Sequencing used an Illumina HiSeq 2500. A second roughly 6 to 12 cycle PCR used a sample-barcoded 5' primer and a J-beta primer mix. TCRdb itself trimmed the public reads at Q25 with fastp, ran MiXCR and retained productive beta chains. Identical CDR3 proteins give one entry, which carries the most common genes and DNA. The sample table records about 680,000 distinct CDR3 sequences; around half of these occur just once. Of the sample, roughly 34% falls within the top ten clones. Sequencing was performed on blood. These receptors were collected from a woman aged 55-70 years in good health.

The CDR3 coding sequence is TGCGCCAGCAGCAGAGTCCAGGGGGGAAACACTGAAGCTTTCTTT. Its translation is CASSRVQGGNTEAFF. The V gene is TRBV5-1, the J gene TRBJ1-1; 7 bases match TRBD1. Germline CDR1 and CDR2: SGHRS and YFSETQ. The J segment lost 2 bases and the V segment lost 4 bases, leaving 8 bases of the junction unmatched. The CDR3 has 15 amino acids.

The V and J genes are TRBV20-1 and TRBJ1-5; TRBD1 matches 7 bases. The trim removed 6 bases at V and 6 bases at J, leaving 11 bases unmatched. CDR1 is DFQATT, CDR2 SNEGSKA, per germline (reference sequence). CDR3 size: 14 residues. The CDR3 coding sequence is TGCAGTGCACCCAGGGGGGACACTTCTCAGCCCCAGCATTTT. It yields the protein CSAPRGDTSQPQHF.

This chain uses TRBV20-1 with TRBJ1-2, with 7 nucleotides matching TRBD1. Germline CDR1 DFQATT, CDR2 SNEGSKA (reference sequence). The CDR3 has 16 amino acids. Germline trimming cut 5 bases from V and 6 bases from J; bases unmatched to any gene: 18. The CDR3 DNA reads TGCAGTGCTCCGATACGTGGATGGACAGGCGACGATGGCTACACCTTC. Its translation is CSAPIRGWTGDDGYTF.

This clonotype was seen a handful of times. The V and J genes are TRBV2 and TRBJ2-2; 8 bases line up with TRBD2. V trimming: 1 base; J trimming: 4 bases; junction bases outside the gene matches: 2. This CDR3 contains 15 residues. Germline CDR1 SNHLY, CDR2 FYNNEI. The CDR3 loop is CASSEGLASTGELFF. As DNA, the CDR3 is TGTGCCAGCAGTGAAGGACTAGCGAGCACCGGGGAGCTGTTTTTT.

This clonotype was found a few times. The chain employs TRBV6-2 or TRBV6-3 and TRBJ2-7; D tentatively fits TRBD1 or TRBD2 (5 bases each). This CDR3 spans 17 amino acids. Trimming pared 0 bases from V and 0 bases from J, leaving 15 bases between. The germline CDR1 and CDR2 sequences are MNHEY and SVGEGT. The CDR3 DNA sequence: TGTGCCAGCAGTTACTCGAGGGACCGAGAGACCTCCTACGAGCAGTACTTC. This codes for CASSYSRDRETSYEQYF.

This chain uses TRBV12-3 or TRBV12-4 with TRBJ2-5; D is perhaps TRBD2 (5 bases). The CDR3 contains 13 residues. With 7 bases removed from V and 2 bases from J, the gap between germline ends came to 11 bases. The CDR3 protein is CASNVGLQETQYF. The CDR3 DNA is TGTGCCAGCAATGTTGGACTTCAAGAGACCCAGTACTTC.

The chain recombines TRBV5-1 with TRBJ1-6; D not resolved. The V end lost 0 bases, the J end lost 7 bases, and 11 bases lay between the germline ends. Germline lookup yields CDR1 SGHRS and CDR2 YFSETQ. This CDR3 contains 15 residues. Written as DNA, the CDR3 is TGCGCCAGCAGCTTGGTCGAGATGGGGAATTCACCCCTCCACTTT. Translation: CASSLVEMGNSPLHF.

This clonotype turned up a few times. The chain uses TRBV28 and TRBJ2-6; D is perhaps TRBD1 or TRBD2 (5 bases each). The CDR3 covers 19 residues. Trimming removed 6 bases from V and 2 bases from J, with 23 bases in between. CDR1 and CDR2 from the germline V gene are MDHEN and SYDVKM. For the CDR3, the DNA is TGTGCCAGCAGGGCCCTGAGGGGCTATCCGGTAGCTGGGGCCAACGTCCTGACTTTC. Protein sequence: CASRALRGYPVAGANVLTF.

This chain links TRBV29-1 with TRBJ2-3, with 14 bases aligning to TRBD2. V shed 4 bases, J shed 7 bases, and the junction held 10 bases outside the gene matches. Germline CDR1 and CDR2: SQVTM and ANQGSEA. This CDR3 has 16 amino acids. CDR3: CSVAYGTSGRVNTQYF. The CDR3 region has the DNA TGCAGCGTTGCATACGGGACTAGCGGGAGAGTAAATACGCAGTATTTT.

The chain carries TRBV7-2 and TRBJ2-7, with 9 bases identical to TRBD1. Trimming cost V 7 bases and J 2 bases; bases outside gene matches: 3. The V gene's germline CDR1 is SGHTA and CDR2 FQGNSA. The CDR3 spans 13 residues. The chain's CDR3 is CASNNRGPYEQYF. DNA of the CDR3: TGTGCCAGCAATAACAGGGGGCCCTACGAGCAGTACTTC.

The CDR3 nucleotides read TGTGCCAGCAGTCCACTAGAGGGGATCCATCAGCCCCAGCATTTT. Translating it yields CASSPLEGIHQPQHF. The chain combines TRBV6-5 with TRBJ1-5, with D tentatively TRBD1 (5 bases). This CDR3 contains 15 residues. Between the trimmed V and J ends, which lost 5 bases and 5 bases, there was a span of 16 bases. Germline V gene lookup returns CDR1 MNHEY and CDR2 SVGAGI.

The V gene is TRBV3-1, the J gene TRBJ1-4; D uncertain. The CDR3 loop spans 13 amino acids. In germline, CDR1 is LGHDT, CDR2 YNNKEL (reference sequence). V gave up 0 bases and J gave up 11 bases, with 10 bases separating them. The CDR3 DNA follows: TGTGCCAGCAGCCAAGATACTTCGACTAAACTGTTTTTT. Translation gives CASSQDTSTKLFF.

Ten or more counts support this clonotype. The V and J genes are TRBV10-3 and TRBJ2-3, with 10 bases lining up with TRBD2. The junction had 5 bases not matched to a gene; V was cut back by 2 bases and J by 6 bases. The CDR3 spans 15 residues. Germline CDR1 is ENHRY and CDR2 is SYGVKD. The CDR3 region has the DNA TGTGCCATCAGTGAGGAGGCTAGCGGGAGTGATACGCAGTATTTT. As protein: CAISEEASGSDTQYF.

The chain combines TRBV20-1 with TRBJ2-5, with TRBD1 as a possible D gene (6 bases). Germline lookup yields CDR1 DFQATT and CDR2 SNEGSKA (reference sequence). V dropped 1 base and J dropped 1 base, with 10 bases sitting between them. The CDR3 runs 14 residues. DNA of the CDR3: TGCAGTGCTAGAGTACGGACAGTCCAAGAGACCCAGTACTTC. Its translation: CSARVRTVQETQYF.

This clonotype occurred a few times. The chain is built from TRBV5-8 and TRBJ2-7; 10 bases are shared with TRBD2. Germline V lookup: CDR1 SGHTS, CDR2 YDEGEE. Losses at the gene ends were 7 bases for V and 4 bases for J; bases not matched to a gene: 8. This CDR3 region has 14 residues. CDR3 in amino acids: CASESGRALYEQYF. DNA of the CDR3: TGTGCCAGCGAGAGCGGGAGGGCATTATACGAGCAGTACTTC.

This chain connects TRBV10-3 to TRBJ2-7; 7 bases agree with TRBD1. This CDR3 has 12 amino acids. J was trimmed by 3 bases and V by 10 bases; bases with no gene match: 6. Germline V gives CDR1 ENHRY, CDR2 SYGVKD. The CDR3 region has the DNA TGTGCCACTGGGACAGACTACTACGAGCAGTACTTC. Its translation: CATGTDYYEQYF.

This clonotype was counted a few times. The CDR3 DNA reads TGCAGCGTTGGGTCCTCCTCCTGGGACACTGAAGCTTTCTTT. As protein: CSVGSSSWDTEAFF. This chain connects TRBV29-1 to TRBJ1-1; D remains ambiguous. The germline V gene has CDR1 SQVTM and CDR2 ANQGSEA. V was clipped by 4 bases and J by 3 bases, with 15 bases between them. The CDR3 has 14 amino acids.

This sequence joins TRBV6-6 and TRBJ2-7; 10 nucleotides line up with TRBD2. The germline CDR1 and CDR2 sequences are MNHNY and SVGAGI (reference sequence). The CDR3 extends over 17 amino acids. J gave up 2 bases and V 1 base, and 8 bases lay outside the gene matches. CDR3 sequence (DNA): TGTGCCAGCAGTTACTGGGCTAGCGGGAGAATCACCTACGAGCAGTACTTC. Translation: CASSYWASGRITYEQYF.

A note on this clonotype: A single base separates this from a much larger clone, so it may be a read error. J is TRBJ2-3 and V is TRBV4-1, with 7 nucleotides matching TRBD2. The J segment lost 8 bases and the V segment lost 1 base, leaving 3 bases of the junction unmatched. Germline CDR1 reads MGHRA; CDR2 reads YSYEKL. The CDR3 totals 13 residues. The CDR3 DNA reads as TGCGCCAGCAGCCAAGTAGAGCGGGGTACGCAGTATTTT. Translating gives CASSQVERGTQYF.

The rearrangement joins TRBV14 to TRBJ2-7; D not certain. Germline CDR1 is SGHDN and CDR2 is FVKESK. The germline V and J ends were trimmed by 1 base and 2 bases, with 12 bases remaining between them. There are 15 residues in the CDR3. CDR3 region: CASSQVVGSTYEQYF. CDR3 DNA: TGTGCCAGCAGCCAAGTCGTTGGCTCTACCTACGAGCAGTACTTC. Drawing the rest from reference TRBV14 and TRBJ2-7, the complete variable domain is EAGVTQFPSHSVIEKGQTVTLRCDPISGHDNLYWYRRVMGKEIKFLLHFVKESKQDESGMPNNRFLAERTGGTYSTLKVQPAELEDSGVYFCASSQVVGSTYEQYFGPGTRLTVT.

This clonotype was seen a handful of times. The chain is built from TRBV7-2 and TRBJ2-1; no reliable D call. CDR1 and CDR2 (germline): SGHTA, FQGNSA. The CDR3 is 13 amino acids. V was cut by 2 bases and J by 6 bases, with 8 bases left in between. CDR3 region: CASSLSQSNEQFF. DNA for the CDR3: TGTGCCAGCAGCTTATCCCAGAGCAATGAGCAGTTCTTC.

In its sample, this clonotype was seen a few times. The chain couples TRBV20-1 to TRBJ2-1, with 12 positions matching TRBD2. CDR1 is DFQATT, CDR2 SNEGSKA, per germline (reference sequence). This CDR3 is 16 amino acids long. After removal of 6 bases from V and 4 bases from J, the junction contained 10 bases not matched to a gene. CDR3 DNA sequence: TGCAGTGCAAAAAGGCCCGGACTAGCGGGGTACAATGAGCAGTTCTTC. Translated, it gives CSAKRPGLAGYNEQFF.

The CDR3 spells CASSLGSGLAGRFEQYF. The CDR3 coding sequence is TGCGCCAGCAGCTTGGGTTCGGGACTAGCGGGCCGTTTCGAGCAGTACTTC. The J gene is TRBJ2-7, the V gene TRBV5-1, with 12 positions matching TRBD2. Germline values: CDR1 SGHRS, CDR2 YFSETQ. J was trimmed by 6 bases and V by 0 bases; bases with no gene match: 10. The CDR3 extends over 17 amino acids.

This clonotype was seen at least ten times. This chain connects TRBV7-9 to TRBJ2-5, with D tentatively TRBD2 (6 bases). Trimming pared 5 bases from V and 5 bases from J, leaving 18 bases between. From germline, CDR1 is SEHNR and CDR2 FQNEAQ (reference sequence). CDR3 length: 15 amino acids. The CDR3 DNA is TGTGCCAGCAGCCCTACTGGAGGGGAGTATGAGACCCAGTACTTC. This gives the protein CASSPTGGEYETQYF.

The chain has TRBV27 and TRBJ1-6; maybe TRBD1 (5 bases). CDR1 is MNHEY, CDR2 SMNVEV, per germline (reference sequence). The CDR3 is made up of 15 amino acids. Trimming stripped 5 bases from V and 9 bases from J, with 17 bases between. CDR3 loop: CASSAPGLGVSPLHF. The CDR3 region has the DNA TGTGCCAGCAGTGCTCCGGGCCTGGGGGTTTCACCCCTCCACTTT.